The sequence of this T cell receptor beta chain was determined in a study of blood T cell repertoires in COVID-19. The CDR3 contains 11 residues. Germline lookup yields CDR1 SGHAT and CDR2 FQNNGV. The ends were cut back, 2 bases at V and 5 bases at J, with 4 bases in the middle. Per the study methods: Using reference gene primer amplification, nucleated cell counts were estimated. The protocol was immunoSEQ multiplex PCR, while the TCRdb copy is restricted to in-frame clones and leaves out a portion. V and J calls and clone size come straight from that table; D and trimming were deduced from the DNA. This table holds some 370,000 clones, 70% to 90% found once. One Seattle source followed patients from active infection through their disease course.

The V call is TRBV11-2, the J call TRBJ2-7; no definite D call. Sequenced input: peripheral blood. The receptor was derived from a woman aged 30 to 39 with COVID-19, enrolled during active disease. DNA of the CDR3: TGTGCCAGCAGCTTATATGACGAGCAGTACTTC. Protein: CASSLYDEQYF.